The 3 T cell receptor beta chains reported below all come from one sample, sequenced in a study of persistence of HIV-infected CD4 T cells. No antigen has been assigned to these receptors. Stimulation used 10 ug/mL lysate from CMV-infected fibroblasts. CD40L-negative CD69-negative CD45RO-high memory CD4+ T cells were sorted as populations depleted of antigen-responding cells. The immunoSEQ assay was version 4, run in survey mode. The table came from immunoSEQ multiplex PCR; TCRdb's copy has only in-frame clones and leaves some out. Of some 41,000 clones listed, roughly 80% are singletons. This material consisted of CD4+ T cells sorted from PBMCs after approximately 19-hour stimulation, taken from a patient who received antiretroviral therapy. The receptor set was obtained from an adult man with HIV who was CMV-seropositive.

V and J are TRBV5-1 and TRBJ2-1, with 10 bases that match TRBD2. The CDR3 spans 16 residues. With V trimmed by 4 bases and J by 3 bases, 7 bases remained unmatched. Germline V gives CDR1 SGHRS, CDR2 YFSETQ. The CDR3 sequence: CASSPLAGGGYNEQFF. In nucleotides, the CDR3 is TGCGCCAGCAGCCCCTTAGCGGGGGGCGGCTACAATGAGCAGTTCTTC.

V gene TRBV10-3 combines with J gene TRBJ2-1; D is undetermined. Trimming cost V 4 bases and J 9 bases, with 13 bases left between them. In germline, CDR1 is ENHRY, CDR2 SYGVKD. The length of the CDR3 is 13 residues. Here the CDR3 reads CAISAISSGEQFF. CDR3 nucleotides: TGTGCCATCAGTGCCATTAGCTCGGGTGAGCAGTTCTTC.

The genes are TRBV19 and TRBJ1-6; D uncertain. Trimming removed 2 bases from V and 0 bases from J, with 8 bases in between. This CDR3 is built from 16 residues. The V gene's germline CDR1 is LNHDA and CDR2 SQIVND (reference sequence). The chain's CDR3 is CASSITKNSYNSPLHF. Here the CDR3 DNA reads TGTGCCAGTAGTATAACGAAGAACTCCTATAATTCACCCCTCCACTTT.